This T cell receptor beta chain is drawn from a study of shared clonotypes between healthy human individuals. The data were produced by immunoSEQ multiplex PCR, yet TCRdb's version contains in-frame clones alone and is incomplete. The sample lists more than 2,000,000 clones; over 85% were seen once. The clonotype was recovered from a man aged 18 to 29 in good health. The sequenced material came from naive CD4+ T cells sorted from blood. Noted subset: CD45RA+ positively selected.

The CDR3 DNA sequence: TGTGCCAGTATGGAGTTCGGGAGAAACACCGGGGAGCTGTTTTTT. Translated, it gives CASMEFGRNTGELFF. The rearrangement uses TRBV19 and TRBJ2-2; D is possibly TRBD2 (6 bases). Trimming took off 7 bases at V and 2 bases at J, with 14 bases between the two ends. Germline V gene lookup returns CDR1 LNHDA and CDR2 SQIVND (reference sequence). This CDR3 region has 15 residues.